Listed below are T cell receptor beta chains from one sample, sequenced in a study of molecular identifiers for immune sequencing clone quantification. MiXCR was run by TCRdb on the PCR reads, yielding one entry per CDR3 protein. This sample has about 640,000 distinct CDR3 sequences, with roughly 21% found just once. Material for sequencing was naive CD8+ T cells from blood, with Jurkat cell RNA spiked in. The receptors shown here come from a human donor in good health. Some libraries in this study had Jurkat cell RNA spiked in. CDR3s include the opening cysteine and the closing phenylalanine or tryptophan. D genes are given only for firm matches. Clone size appears in some rows only: once, few, many, or a class for an expanded clone.

d_call,clone_size,j_call,v_call,cdr3_aa,cdr3_nt
-,-,TRBJ2-7,TRBV20-1,CSARRRDSKTYEQYF,TGCAGTGCGAGGCGAAGGGACTCAAAGACCTACGAGCAGTACTTC
-,many,TRBJ2-3,TRBV5-1,CASSFWGASADTQYF,TGCGCCAGCAGCTTTTGGGGGGCGAGTGCAGATACGCAGTATTTT
TRBD2,-,TRBJ2-7,TRBV4-1,CASSPSGEYEQYF,TGCGCCAGCAGCCCCAGCGGGGAGTACGAGCAGTACTTC
TRBD1,many,TRBJ2-7,TRBV15,CATSSPDRVFTYEQYF,TGTGCCACCAGCAGCCCCGACAGGGTCTTCACCTACGAGCAGTACTTC
TRBD2,many,TRBJ2-2,TRBV7-2,CAGPHHVAGVDTGELFF,TGTGCCGGACCACACCATGTAGCGGGAGTCGATACCGGGGAGCTGTTTTTT
-,-,TRBJ2-1,TRBV6-2/TRBV6-3,CASRPHDYNEQFF,TGTGCCAGCAGACCCCACGACTACAATGAGCAGTTCTTC
-,many,TRBJ2-7,TRBV27,CASGPGLGYEQYF,TGTGCCAGCGGACCGGGACTGGGCTACGAGCAGTACTTC
-,few,TRBJ2-1,TRBV4-3,CASSQDGLGQYNEQFF,TGCGCCAGCAGCCAAGATGGACTAGGACAGTACAATGAGCAGTTCTTC
-,-,TRBJ1-4,TRBV6-2/TRBV6-3,CASSYQNPRTEINEKLFF,TGTGCCAGCAGTTACCAAAACCCTCGGACAGAGATTAATGAAAAACTGTTTTTT
-,many,TRBJ1-1,TRBV27,CASLPAGQLNTEAFF,TGTGCCAGCCTTCCCGCCGGGCAGTTGAACACTGAAGCTTTCTTT
-,-,TRBJ1-5,TRBV6-6,CASSGEGSNQPQHF,TGTGCCAGCAGCGGCGAGGGGAGCAATCAGCCCCAGCATTTT
-,many,TRBJ1-3,TRBV9,CASSVGGMPGNTIYF,TGTGCCAGCAGCGTAGGGGGGATGCCTGGAAACACCATATATTTT
-,-,TRBJ1-1,TRBV30,CAWSVLSLHEFMNTEAFF,TGTGCCTGGAGTGTACTAAGCCTGCATGAGTTCATGAACACTGAAGCTTTCTTT
TRBD2,-,TRBJ2-1,TRBV6-2/TRBV6-3,CASSYRLAGYNEQFF,TGTGCCAGCAGTTACCGACTAGCGGGGTACAATGAGCAGTTCTTC
-,-,TRBJ2-7,TRBV27,CASSPGQIRTVQYF,TGTGCCAGCAGTCCGGGACAAATCAGGACCGTGCAGTACTTC
-,many,TRBJ1-5,TRBV18,CASSRKGFGELVQPQHF,TGTGCCAGCTCACGTAAGGGATTCGGGGAGCTAGTTCAGCCCCAGCATTTT
-,-,TRBJ2-7,TRBV29-1,CSVEDLTNEQYF,TGCAGCGTTGAAGATCTAACAAACGAGCAGTACTTC
-,many,TRBJ2-7,TRBV28,CASSSSGGRNEQYF,TGTGCCAGCAGTTCAAGCGGCGGGCGGAACGAGCAGTACTTC
-,many,TRBJ1-6,TRBV20-1,CSACTPVANSPLHF,TGCAGTGCCTGCACCCCCGTCGCGAATTCACCCCTCCACTTT
-,many,TRBJ1-1,TRBV5-5,CASSLEQGRTEAFF,TGTGCCAGCAGCTTGGAACAGGGTCGGACTGAAGCTTTCTTT
TRBD2,few,TRBJ2-7,TRBV3-1,CASSQGGLADYEQYF,TGTGCCAGCAGCCAAGGTGGGCTAGCGGACTACGAGCAGTACTTC
TRBD1,many,TRBJ1-5,TRBV6-5,CASRTGQGRNQPQHF,TGTGCCAGCAGAACCGGACAGGGGCGCAATCAGCCCCAGCATTTT
-,-,TRBJ2-7,TRBV6-5,CASRSIGNYEQYF,TGTGCCAGCAGGTCGATAGGGAACTACGAGCAGTACTTC
-,many,TRBJ1-4,TRBV3-1,CASSQPQGLRSNEKLFF,TGTGCCAGCAGCCAGCCTCAGGGTTTGAGGTCCAATGAAAAACTGTTTTTT
TRBD2,many,TRBJ2-2,TRBV7-3,CASSLSAGGHTGELFF,TGTGCCAGCAGCTTATCGGCGGGAGGGCATACCGGGGAGCTGTTTTTT
-,many,TRBJ1-2,TRBV4-1,CASSQAWDRGYGYTF,TGCGCCAGCAGCCAAGCCTGGGACCGGGGCTATGGCTACACCTTC
TRBD2,few,TRBJ2-1,TRBV5-3,CASSFSAGAGNEQFF,TGTGCCAGCAGCTTCTCCGCGGGAGCGGGTAATGAGCAGTTCTTC
TRBD2,-,TRBJ2-1,TRBV6-5,CTSSPGGNEQFF,TGTACCAGCAGTCCGGGGGGCAATGAGCAGTTCTTC
-,many,TRBJ1-1,TRBV11-2,CASSPITEAFF,TGTGCCAGCAGCCCAATCACTGAAGCTTTCTTT
-,many,TRBJ2-3,TRBV30,CAWSRLASTDTQYF,TGTGCCTGGAGTCGCTTAGCGAGTACAGATACGCAGTATTTT
-,many,TRBJ2-5,TRBV7-9,CASSHRARETQYF,TGTGCCAGCAGTCACAGGGCACGCGAGACCCAGTACTTC
TRBD2,many,TRBJ2-3,TRBV18,CASSGASGSTDTQYF,TGTGCCAGCTCAGGCGCTAGCGGGAGCACAGATACGCAGTATTTT
-,many,TRBJ1-3,TRBV7-9,CASSLAGENTIYF,TGTGCCAGCAGCTTGGCAGGGGAAAACACCATATATTTT
-,many,TRBJ2-1,TRBV6-1,CAVLGDGYNEQFF,TGTGCCGTCCTCGGGGACGGATACAATGAGCAGTTCTTC
TRBD2,many,TRBJ2-1,TRBV7-2,CASSLGGLAGGPYEQFF,TGTGCCAGCAGCTTAGGCGGACTAGCGGGAGGGCCTTATGAGCAGTTCTTC
-,many,TRBJ1-1,TRBV20-1,CSATELGRMNTEAFF,TGCAGTGCCACGGAACTCGGCCGGATGAACACTGAAGCTTTCTTT
-,few,TRBJ2-7,TRBV6-2/TRBV6-3,CASKVVSSYEQYF,TGTGCCAGCAAAGTCGTCAGTTCCTACGAGCAGTACTTC
-,few,TRBJ2-7,TRBV7-9,CASSRILPSRGYEQYF,TGTGCCAGCAGCCGGATTCTTCCGAGTAGAGGCTACGAGCAGTACTTC
TRBD1,many,TRBJ2-7,TRBV7-2,CASSAYRGNYEQYF,TGTGCCAGCAGCGCCTACAGGGGGAACTACGAGCAGTACTTC
-,many,TRBJ1-5,TRBV4-1,CASSQVVQSNQPQHF,TGCGCCAGCAGCCAAGTGGTGCAAAGCAATCAGCCCCAGCATTTT
-,few,TRBJ2-7,TRBV7-9,CASSAGKPIDSTFLYEQYF,TGTGCCAGCAGCGCAGGAAAACCGATAGACTCAACTTTCCTATACGAGCAGTACTTC
-,few,TRBJ1-1,TRBV27,CASSLLNPGGAMNTEAFF,TGTGCCAGCAGTTTATTAAACCCTGGGGGAGCGATGAACACTGAAGCTTTCTTT
TRBD2,-,TRBJ2-7,TRBV20-1,CSACGREGLYEQYF,TGCAGTGCCTGTGGTAGGGAGGGCTTGTACGAGCAGTACTTC
TRBD1,many,TRBJ2-7,TRBV4-3,CASSQDRFYEQYF,TGTGCCAGCAGCCAGGACAGGTTCTACGAGCAGTACTTC
-,many,TRBJ2-7,TRBV6-6,CASSYSEQLVLRGGLSSYEQYF,TGTGCCAGCAGTTACTCCGAACAACTCGTACTCCGAGGAGGTCTATCTTCCTACGAGCAGTACTTC
TRBD1,many,TRBJ2-7,TRBV5-1,CASSPNSGTEPFKQYF,TGCGCCAGCAGCCCCAATTCCGGGACAGAGCCCTTCAAGCAGTACTTC
-,-,TRBJ2-7,TRBV18,CASSPEAWGASSYEQYF,TGTGCCAGCTCACCCGAGGCCTGGGGGGCCTCCTCCTACGAGCAGTACTTC
-,few,TRBJ1-2,TRBV4-1,CASSQDILKTPGYTF,TGCGCCAGCAGCCAAGATATTTTAAAAACCCCCGGCTACACCTTC
TRBD1,many,TRBJ2-7,TRBV4-3,CASSQERGLAYEQYF,TGCGCCAGCAGCCAAGAAAGGGGGCTTGCCTACGAGCAGTACTTC
-,many,TRBJ2-5,TRBV9,CASSVAYQETQYF,TGTGCCAGCAGCGTCGCGTACCAAGAGACCCAGTACTTC
-,many,TRBJ1-1,TRBV6-2/TRBV6-3,CASEQGIEAFF,TGTGCCAGCGAACAGGGTATAGAAGCTTTCTTT
TRBD1,many,TRBJ2-7,TRBV29-1,CSVEGQGAYEQYF,TGCAGCGTTGAGGGACAGGGGGCCTACGAGCAGTACTTC
TRBD2,few,TRBJ2-3,TRBV6-2/TRBV6-3,CASRALAGDPTDTQYF,TGTGCCAGCAGGGCACTAGCGGGAGACCCCACAGATACGCAGTATTTT
-,-,TRBJ2-3,TRBV27,CASSFGGGYTDTQYF,TGTGCCAGCAGTTTTGGTGGAGGGTACACAGATACGCAGTATTTT
TRBD1,many,TRBJ2-3,TRBV12-5,CASGHDPGQSSTDTQYF,TGTGCTAGTGGACACGATCCGGGACAGAGTAGCACAGATACGCAGTATTTT
-,once,TRBJ1-1,TRBV7-2,CASSPRSGWNTEALF,TGTGCCAGCAGCCCCCGATCGGGATGGAACACTGAAGCTCTCTTT
-,many,TRBJ2-5,TRBV12-3/TRBV12-4,CASRGDQETQYF,TGTGCCAGCAGGGGGGACCAAGAGACCCAGTACTTC
TRBD1,-,TRBJ2-1,TRBV9,CASSGGQGEQFF,TGTGCCAGCAGCGGGGGACAGGGTGAGCAGTTCTTC
-,few,TRBJ1-2,TRBV6-6,CASIGEGYYGYTF,TGTGCCAGCATTGGGGAAGGGTACTATGGCTACACCTTC
TRBD2,many,TRBJ2-3,TRBV7-9,CASSLVQRGTDTQYF,TGTGCCAGCAGCTTAGTGCAGCGGGGTACAGATACGCAGTATTTT